The 2 T cell receptor beta chains presented below share a single source sample, sequenced in a study of OX40 agonist ivuxolimab in advanced cancers. Library preparation employed the immunoSEQ multiplex PCR assay. TCRdb retrieved this table from immuneACCESS and kept in-frame rearrangements only. Not all clones are present; in checked studies, unresolved V genes account for under half, and no reason is known for the remainder. The sample table contains around 20,000 clones; only one count was recorded for 70% to 90% of them. Of the sample, roughly 23% falls within the top ten clones. This specimen consisted of CD4+ or CD8+ T cells sorted from blood, obtained in a trial of the OX40 agonist ivuxolimab. These receptors came from an adult with an advanced solid tumor such as melanoma, head and neck, liver or kidney cancer.

V and J are TRBV9 and TRBJ1-1, with D possibly TRBD1 on 5 matching bases. V was clipped by 2 bases and J by 0 bases, with 8 bases between them. Germline values: CDR1 SGDLS, CDR2 YYNGEE. The CDR3 has 14 amino acids. The CDR3 protein is CASSVGTVNTEAFF. The DNA of the CDR3 is TGTGCCAGCAGCGTTGGGACGGTGAACACTGAAGCTTTCTTT.

The chain recombines TRBV2 with TRBJ2-1; D not resolved. The germline CDR1 and CDR2 sequences are SNHLY and FYNNEI. V was trimmed by 9 bases and J by 10 bases, leaving 7 bases between them. CDR3 length: 9 residues. The DNA of the CDR3 is TGTGCCAGGGGATACGAGCAGTTCTTC. As protein: CARGYEQFF.